This TCR beta chain was identified in a study of spatial heterogeneity in lung cancer. Trimming stripped 4 bases from V and 1 base from J, with 9 bases between. CDR3 length: 13 amino acids. Looked up from germline, CDR1 is SQVTM and CDR2 is ANQGSEA. Time point here: sample taken at primary tumor resection. The study sequenced unsorted whole RNA from tumor, nontumor lung or frozen PBMC. On this clonotype: The antigen is unknown.

TCRdb redid the calling of the 5' RACE reads with MiXCR, one entry per CDR3 protein. The sample yields more than 25,000 distinct CDR3 sequences, roughly 6.6% seen once. Whole-study findings and limits: The number of expanded tumor alpha and beta chains correlated with mutation number.

V is TRBV29-1 and J is TRBJ2-3; D uncertain. The receptor's source is a male donor with early-stage non-small cell lung cancer. The input for sequencing was lung tumor tissue, taken at surgery. The CDR3 coding sequence is TGCAGCGTTGGTTTTGGCGGCACAGATACGCAGTATTTT. This encodes CSVGFGGTDTQYF.